What follows are 10 T cell receptor beta chains derived from one specimen sequenced in a study of cytomegalovirus exposure and HLA in healthy donors. Primers included in the PCR were 60 Vbeta and 13 Jbeta primers. TCRdb's copy holds only in-frame clones and misses some; the assay was immunoSEQ multiplex PCR. The table lists about 83,000 clones, about 79% of them singletons. The source material was PBMCs. Every receptor here comes from a man aged 18-30 years in good health and CMV-seropositive.

The chain combines TRBV10-3 with TRBJ1-2; TRBD1 might be the D (6 bases). Germline loops: CDR1 ENHRY, CDR2 SYGVKD. The CDR3 length is 13 residues. V was trimmed by 3 bases and J by 5 bases, leaving 10 bases between them. CDR3 region: CAISDGRGYGYTF. The DNA for the CDR3 is TGTGCCATCAGTGATGGCAGGGGTTATGGCTACACCTTC.

This rearrangement joins TRBV29-1 to TRBJ2-3, with D possibly TRBD1 on 5 matching bases. Germline-derived CDR1 and CDR2 are SQVTM and ANQGSEA. V dropped 7 bases and J dropped 2 bases, with 13 bases sitting between them. The CDR3 has 13 amino acids. The CDR3 nucleotides read TGCAGCGCCCAGGGCCCACACACAGATACGCAGTATTTT. Translation: CSAQGPHTDTQYF.

The V gene is TRBV7-2, the J gene TRBJ1-5; maybe TRBD1 (6 bases). There are 15 residues in the CDR3. The V end was cut by 1 base, the J end by 1 base, with 8 bases between. Germline V gene data show CDR1 as SGHTA and CDR2 as FQGNSA. The CDR3 DNA reads as TGTGCCAGCAGCTTAGACGGACAGAGCAATCAGCCCCAGCATTTT. It is translated as CASSLDGQSNQPQHF.

The chain couples TRBV28 to TRBJ1-2; D gene ambiguous. Trimming removed 5 bases at V and 6 bases at J, with 13 bases between. CDR1 MDHEN and CDR2 SYDVKM come from the germline V gene. The CDR3 length is 13 residues. CDR3 loop: CASSSSLYDGYTF. In nucleotides, the CDR3 is TGTGCCAGCAGTAGTAGCCTTTACGATGGCTACACCTTC.

The V call is TRBV5-1, the J call TRBJ2-5; D perhaps matches TRBD1 (5 bases). Trimming left V 3 bases short and J 1 base short, with 13 bases between. Per the germline V gene, CDR1 is SGHRS and CDR2 is YFSETQ. The CDR3 extends over 15 amino acids. This CDR3 is CASSYWGRTQETQYF. CDR3 bases: TGCGCCAGCAGCTATTGGGGCAGAACCCAAGAGACCCAGTACTTC.

There are a few counts of this clone. The chain carries TRBV15 and TRBJ2-1, with TRBD2 matching over 9 bases. The germline V gene encodes CDR1 LNHNV and CDR2 YYDKDF (reference sequence). Losses at the gene ends were 4 bases for V and 15 bases for J; bases not matched to a gene: 7. The CDR3 sequence is 12 residues long. The CDR3 nucleotides read TGTGCCACCAGCACCGGGCGGGAGGGATGGTTCTTC. Translation gives CATSTGREGWFF.

The chain employs TRBV7-8 and TRBJ1-2; the D is unclear. The CDR3 has 11 amino acids. Germline CDR1 and CDR2: SGHVS and FQNEAQ. Trimming took 10 bases from V and 8 from J, leaving 14 bases between them. DNA for the CDR3: TGTGCCACCACGGGAGGCCAAGGCTACACCTTC. Translated, it gives CATTGGQGYTF.

The CDR3: CAILGAGGYEQYF. In nucleotides, the CDR3 is TGTGCCATCTTAGGAGCGGGAGGGTACGAGCAGTACTTC. The rearrangement joins TRBV10-3 to TRBJ2-7; 10 nucleotides line up with TRBD2. This CDR3 is 13 amino acids long. Germline CDR1 is ENHRY and CDR2 is SYGVKD. After removal of 8 bases from V and 4 bases from J, the junction contained 5 bases not matched to a gene.

The chain combines TRBV1 with TRBJ1-2; the D call in the table, TRBD1, was not verified against the DNA. TRBV1 is a documented pseudogene. CDR3 size: 15 residues. CDR3 nucleotide sequence: TGCACCAGCAGCCAAGGCTGGACAGGGGACTATGGCTACACCTTC. It is translated as CTSSQGWTGDYGYTF.

V usage is TRBV9 and J usage is TRBJ2-1, with 8 bases aligning to TRBD2. Germline CDR1 is SGDLS and CDR2 is YYNGEE. This CDR3 is 16 amino acids long. V trimming: 2 bases; J trimming: 2 bases; junction bases outside the gene matches: 6. For the CDR3, the DNA is TGTGCCAGCAGCGTTCTGGCGGGAGGCCCCTACAATGAGCAGTTCTTC. This translates into CASSVLAGGPYNEQFF.